This TCR beta chain was profiled in a study of shared clonotypes between healthy human individuals. Clones were sequenced by immunoSEQ multiplex PCR, and TCRdb holds only the in-frame ones, with some missing. The sample lists some 2.4 million clones, 90% to 95% occurring once. The CDR3 loop spans 14 amino acids. Germline values: CDR1 MNHNS, CDR2 SASEGT. V shed 7 bases and J 4 bases; nucleotides not matched to a gene: 6. The chain carries TRBV6-1 and TRBJ2-2, with 7 bases that match TRBD1. The clonotype was recovered from a man younger than 35 in good health. Some clones in this sample may be carry-over from other donors' samples. The sample consisted of naive CD4+ T cells from PBMCs. Subset noted: CD45RA+ positively selected. The CDR3 sequence is CASTPTGFTGELFF. For the CDR3, the DNA is TGTGCCAGCACCCCGACAGGGTTCACCGGGGAGCTGTTTTTT.